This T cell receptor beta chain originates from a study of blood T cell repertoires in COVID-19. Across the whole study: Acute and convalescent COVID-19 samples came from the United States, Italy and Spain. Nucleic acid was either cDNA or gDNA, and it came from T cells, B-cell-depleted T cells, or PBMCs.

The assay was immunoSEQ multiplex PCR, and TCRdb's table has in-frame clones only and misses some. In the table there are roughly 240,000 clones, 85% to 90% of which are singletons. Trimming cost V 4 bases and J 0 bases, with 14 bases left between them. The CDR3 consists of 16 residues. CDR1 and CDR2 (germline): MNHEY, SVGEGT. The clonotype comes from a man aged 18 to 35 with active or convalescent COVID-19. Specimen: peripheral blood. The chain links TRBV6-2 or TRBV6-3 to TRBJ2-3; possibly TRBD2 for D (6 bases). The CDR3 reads CASSLGTDSSTDTQYF. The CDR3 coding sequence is TGTGCCAGCAGTTTAGGGACTGATTCTAGCACAGATACGCAGTATTTT.